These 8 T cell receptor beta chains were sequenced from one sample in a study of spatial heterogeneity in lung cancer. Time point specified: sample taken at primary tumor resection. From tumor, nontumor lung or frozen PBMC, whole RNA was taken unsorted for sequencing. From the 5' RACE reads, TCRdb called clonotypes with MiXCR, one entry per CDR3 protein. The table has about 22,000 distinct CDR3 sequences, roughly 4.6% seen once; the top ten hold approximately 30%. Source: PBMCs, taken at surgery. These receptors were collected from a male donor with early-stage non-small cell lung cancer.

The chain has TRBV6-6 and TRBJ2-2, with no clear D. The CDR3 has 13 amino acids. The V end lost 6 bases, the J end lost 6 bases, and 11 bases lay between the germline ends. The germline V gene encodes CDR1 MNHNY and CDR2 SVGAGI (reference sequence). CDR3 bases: TGTGCCAGCAGCCACCTCAGGTCCGGGGAGCTGTTTTTT. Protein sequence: CASSHLRSGELFF.

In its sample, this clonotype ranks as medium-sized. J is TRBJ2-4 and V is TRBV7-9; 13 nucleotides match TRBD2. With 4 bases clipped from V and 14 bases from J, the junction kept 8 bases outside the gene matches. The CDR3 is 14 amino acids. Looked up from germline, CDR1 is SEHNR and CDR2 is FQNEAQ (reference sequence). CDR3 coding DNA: TGTGCCAGCAGCTCTACTAGCGGGAGGGAGACAAAGTACTTC. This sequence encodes CASSSTSGRETKYF.

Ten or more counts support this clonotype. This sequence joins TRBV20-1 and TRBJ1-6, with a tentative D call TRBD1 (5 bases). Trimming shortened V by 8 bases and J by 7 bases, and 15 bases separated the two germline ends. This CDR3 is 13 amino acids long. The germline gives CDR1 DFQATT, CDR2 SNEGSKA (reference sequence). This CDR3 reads CSPRAGVNSPLHF. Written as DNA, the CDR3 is TGCAGTCCCAGGGCTGGGGTCAATTCACCCCTCCACTTT.

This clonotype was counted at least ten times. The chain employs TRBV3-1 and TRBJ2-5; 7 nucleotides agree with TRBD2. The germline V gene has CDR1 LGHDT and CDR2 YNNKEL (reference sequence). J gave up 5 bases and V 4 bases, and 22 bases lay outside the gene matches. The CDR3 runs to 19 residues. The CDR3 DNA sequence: TGTGCCAGCAGCCCCCGGAGAGATAGGACTAGTGGGGCCGGGGAGACCCAGTACTTC. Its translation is CASSPRRDRTSGAGETQYF.

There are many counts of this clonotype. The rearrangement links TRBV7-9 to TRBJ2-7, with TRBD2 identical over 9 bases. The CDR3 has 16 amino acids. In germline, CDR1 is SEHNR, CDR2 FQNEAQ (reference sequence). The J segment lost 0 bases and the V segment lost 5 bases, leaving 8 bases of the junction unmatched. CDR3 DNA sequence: TGTGCCAGCAGCCTACGGACTAGCGCTATCTCCTACGAGCAGTACTTC. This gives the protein CASSLRTSAISYEQYF. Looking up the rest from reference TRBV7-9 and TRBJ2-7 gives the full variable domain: DTGVSQNPRHKITKRGQNVTFRCDPISEHNRLYWYRQTLGQGPEFLTYFQNEAQLEKSRLLSDRFSAERPKGSFSTLEIQRTEQGDSAMYLCASSLRTSAISYEQYFGPGTRLTVT.

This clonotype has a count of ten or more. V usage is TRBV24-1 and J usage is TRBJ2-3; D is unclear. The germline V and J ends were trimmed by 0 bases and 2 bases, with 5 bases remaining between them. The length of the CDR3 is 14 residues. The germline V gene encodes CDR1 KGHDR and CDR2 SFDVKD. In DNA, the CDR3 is TGTGCCACCAGTGATTTGGGGTCCACAGATACGCAGTATTTT. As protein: CATSDLGSTDTQYF.

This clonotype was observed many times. The CDR3 region has the DNA TGTGCCAGCTCACCTCTCCTGGCGGGGGGCCAGAACACTGAAGCTTTCTTT. It is translated as CASSPLLAGGQNTEAFF. The rearrangement links TRBV18 to TRBJ1-1; a possible D gene is TRBD1 (6 bases). The CDR3 runs to 17 residues. V lost 3 bases, J lost 1 base, and 18 bases lay in between. Germline V CDR1 and CDR2: KGHSH, LQKENI.

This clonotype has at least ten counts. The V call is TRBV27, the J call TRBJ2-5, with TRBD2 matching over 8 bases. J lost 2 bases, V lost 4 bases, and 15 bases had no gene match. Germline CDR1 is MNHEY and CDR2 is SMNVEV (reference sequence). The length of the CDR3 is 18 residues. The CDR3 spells CASSSRGRGVYGQETQYF. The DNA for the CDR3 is TGTGCCAGCAGTTCCCGCGGGCGGGGGGTGTATGGTCAAGAGACCCAGTACTTC.